Shown below are 14 T cell receptor beta chains from a single sample sequenced in a study of beta chain features in type 1 diabetes. The isolated RNA, all of it, was reverse transcribed, so expressed TCRB transcripts were what got sequenced. Measured with immunoSEQ multiplex PCR; TCRdb has only the in-frame clones, and not every one. Among around 250,000 clones listed, 13% to 15% were seen once. The specimen sequenced was naive CD4+ T cells from blood. The source is a woman in her forties in good health.

This clone has more than one count but fewer than ten. The V gene is TRBV18, the J gene TRBJ1-4; D may be TRBD1 (5 bases). V was pared by 3 bases and J by 8 bases, with 16 bases between. This CDR3 has 15 residues. Germline V gene sequence: CDR1 KGHSH, CDR2 LQKENI. CDR3 sequence (DNA): TGTGCCAGCTCACCCTCTCAGGGTTTGGAGGAAAAACTGTTTTTT. This encodes CASSPSQGLEEKLFF.

V gene TRBV23-1 combines with J gene TRBJ1-5; the D is unclear. TRBV23-1 is classed as an ORF, of uncertain function. The CDR3 has 16 residues. The ends were cut back, 1 base at V and 0 bases at J, with 10 bases in the middle. Written as DNA, the CDR3 is TGCGCCAGCAGTCAATTGGCAATGAATAGCAATCAGCCCCAGCATTTT. Its protein product is CASSQLAMNSNQPQHF.

This clone was detected a few times. The CDR3 loop reads CASKGDSSDTEAFF. In nucleotides, the CDR3 is TGCGCCAGCAAGGGGGACAGTTCGGACACTGAAGCTTTCTTT. This rearrangement joins TRBV5-1 to TRBJ1-1; 7 bases match TRBD1. V lost 6 bases and J lost 3; bases outside the gene matches: 8. The CDR3 length is 14 residues. Germline CDR1 reads SGHRS; CDR2 reads YFSETQ.

The chain's CDR3 is CASSYSSGQRSYEQYF. In nucleotides, the CDR3 is TGTGCCAGCAGTTACTCGTCAGGACAGCGTTCCTACGAGCAGTACTTC. The chain couples TRBV6-5 to TRBJ2-7; weak D call: TRBD1 (6 bases). The CDR3 is made up of 16 amino acids. Trimming cost V 0 bases and J 1 base, with 13 bases left between them. Per germline, CDR1 MNHEY and CDR2 SVGAGI.

This clone was observed a handful of times. CDR3 nucleotides: TGTGCCAGCAGCTTCGGGGGGGTCATAGGCGCCGGGGAGCTGTTTTTT. This codes for CASSFGGVIGAGELFF. The genes are TRBV5-6 and TRBJ2-2; 8 nucleotides agree with TRBD2. Per germline, CDR1 SGHDT and CDR2 YYEEEE. The CDR3 totals 16 residues. V lost 2 bases to trimming and J lost 6 bases; unmatched junction nucleotides: 9.

This clone appeared a few times. The V and J genes are TRBV5-1 and TRBJ1-4; no clear D gene. V lost 2 bases and J lost 7, with 12 bases in between. CDR3 length: 14 residues. Germline V CDR1 and CDR2: SGHRS, YFSETQ. The CDR3 bases are TGCGCCAGCAGCTTTATGCGGGGTAGTGAAAAACTGTTTTTT. The encoded protein is CASSFMRGSEKLFF.

In this sample, this clone turned up a few times. The chain employs TRBV27 and TRBJ2-3; a possible D gene is TRBD2 (6 bases). V lost 3 bases and J lost 8, with 6 bases in between. There are 11 residues in the CDR3. Germline V gives CDR1 MNHEY, CDR2 SMNVEV (reference sequence). CDR3 nucleotides: TGTGCCAGCAGTTTCGGGGGTACGCAGTATTTT. Translated: CASSFGGTQYF.

This clone came up a few times. The chain carries TRBV19 and TRBJ1-1; D call uncertain. With 2 bases removed from V and 1 base from J, the gap between germline ends came to 8 bases. Germline lookup yields CDR1 LNHDA and CDR2 SQIVND (reference sequence). The CDR3 totals 14 residues. The CDR3 here is CASSIIRGNTEAFF. The CDR3 DNA is TGTGCCAGTAGTATAATTCGGGGGAACACTGAAGCTTTCTTT.

V gene TRBV6-6 combines with J gene TRBJ2-7, with a weak D call TRBD2 (6 bases). The CDR3 runs to 15 residues. Germline CDR1 and CDR2: MNHNY and SVGAGI (reference sequence). The V end lost 2 bases, the J end lost 0 bases, and 11 bases lay between the germline ends. The DNA of the CDR3 is TGTGCCAGCAGTTACGTCCCCGGGGGCTCCTACGAGCAGTACTTC. Translation: CASSYVPGGSYEQYF.

This clone was recorded a few times. The rearrangement links TRBV7-2 to TRBJ1-4, with D maybe TRBD1 (6 bases). The germline V gene encodes CDR1 SGHTA and CDR2 FQGNSA. V was shortened by 5 bases and J by 4 bases, with 11 bases between the two germline ends. The CDR3 spans 14 residues. The CDR3 is CASSGTPSNEKLFF. The CDR3 bases are TGTGCCAGCAGCGGGACACCGAGTAATGAAAAACTGTTTTTT. Using reference TRBV7-2 and TRBJ1-4 for the parts outside the CDR3, the full variable domain is GAGVSQSPSNKVTEKGKDVELRCDPISGHTALYWYRQSLGQGLEFLIYFQGNSAPDKSGLPSDRFSAERTGGSVSTLTIQRTQQEDSAVYLCASSGTPSNEKLFFGSGTQLSVL.

The gene calls are TRBV7-9 and TRBJ1-4; 8 nucleotides align to TRBD1. Germline V gives CDR1 SEHNR, CDR2 FQNEAQ (reference sequence). There are 14 residues in the CDR3. V lost 2 bases, J lost 7 bases, and 3 bases stayed unmatched. The CDR3, as DNA: TGTGCCAGCAGCTTAACAGGGGGAGGTGAAAAACTGTTTTTT. The encoded protein is CASSLTGGGEKLFF.

This rearrangement joins TRBV18 to TRBJ2-1; 7 bases are a match to TRBD2. The CDR3 extends over 19 amino acids. Losses at the gene ends were 3 bases for V and 1 base for J; bases not matched to a gene: 15. Per the germline V gene, CDR1 is KGHSH and CDR2 is LQKENI. CDR3 sequence: CASSPFTTRTSKSYNEQFF. The CDR3 coding sequence is TGTGCCAGCTCACCTTTCACTACCCGGACTAGTAAGTCCTACAATGAGCAGTTCTTC.

This clone came up a few times. The chain uses TRBV11-1 and TRBJ2-7; 10 bases are shared with TRBD2. Per germline, CDR1 SGHAT and CDR2 FQDESV (reference sequence). V gave up 0 bases and J gave up 0 bases; unmatched junction bases: 8. The CDR3 contains 18 residues. The CDR3 spells CASSLAPAGGPSSYEQYF. In DNA, the CDR3 is TGTGCCAGCAGCTTAGCCCCAGCGGGGGGGCCGAGCTCCTACGAGCAGTACTTC.

The chain combines TRBV7-8 with TRBJ2-5, with a weak D call TRBD1 (6 bases). This CDR3 has 18 residues. The germline V gene encodes CDR1 SGHVS and CDR2 FQNEAQ. Deletions cut 5 bases from V and 2 bases from J, with 24 bases between. CDR3 sequence: CASSIPRTAFGAQETQYF. The CDR3 DNA follows: TGTGCCAGCAGCATCCCGAGGACAGCCTTCGGGGCACAAGAGACCCAGTACTTC.